The TCR beta chain described here comes from a study of shared clonotypes between healthy human individuals. Study as a whole: Three plates each covered CD4 naive and memory; CD8 naive two, CD8 memory one.

Between the trimmed V and J ends, which lost 4 bases and 1 base, there was a span of 13 bases. Germline V gene lookup returns CDR1 LNHDA and CDR2 SQIVND (reference sequence). This CDR3 comprises 15 residues. This clone appeared a single time. Its antigen is as yet unknown. The study's findings and limits: Shared across several donors were roughly 5% of the naive CD4 clonotypes.

Once extracted for a subset, genomic DNA was divided evenly among several immunoSEQ plates. Using immunoSEQ multiplex PCR, the repertoire was profiled, and TCRdb retains in-frame clones only, with some absent. Counted here are approximately 2,000,000 clones, about 94% occurring once; the ten biggest clones make up approximately 1.6%. Only CD45RO-negative cells positively selected for CCR7 counted as naive CD8 cells, so terminally differentiated effector memory CD45RA+ cells were excluded. Donors comprised healthy HIV-negative adults lacking recent acute infections or vaccinations. The chain has TRBV19 and TRBJ1-1; no firm D call. The source of this sequence is a man aged 18 to 29 in good health. Some clones in this sample may be carry-over from other donors' samples. The sample was naive CD8+ T cells from PBMCs. In nucleotides, the CDR3 is TGTGCCAGTAGTAACCCCGGCAGCGAGAACACTGAAGCTTTCTTT. It translates to CASSNPGSENTEAFF.